These T cell receptor beta chains were read from a single sample in a study of blood T cell repertoires in COVID-19. Sequenced by immunoSEQ multiplex PCR; TCRdb stores in-frame clones only, minus some. The repertoire holds approximately 130,000 clones, around 87% seen once, with about 17% in the top ten. The sample comprised peripheral blood. The receptors come from a woman in her forties or fifties who had recovered from COVID-19. The CDR3 runs from the conserved cysteine through the conserved F or W. Each record gives: V gene, J gene, clone size, D gene, CDR3 DNA, CDR3 protein. A D gene is named only where the DNA matches it firmly. The size field is filled for only some rows; it gives once, few, many or a size class.

V gene: TRBV11-3
J gene: TRBJ1-3
clone size: NA
D gene: NA
CDR3 DNA: TGTGCCAGCAGCTTAGATCAGGCATTCTCTGGAAACACCATATATTTT
CDR3 protein: CASSLDQAFSGNTIYF

V gene: TRBV10-3
J gene: TRBJ1-1
clone size: NA
D gene: TRBD1
CDR3 DNA: TGTGCCATCAGGGAAGGGGGCGCAGGAGACACTGAAGCTTTCTTT
CDR3 protein: CAIREGGAGDTEAFF

V gene: TRBV15
J gene: TRBJ1-2
clone size: NA
D gene: NA
CDR3 DNA: TGTGCCACCAGCCCCGGGAGGGACGTCTATGGCTACACCTTC
CDR3 protein: CATSPGRDVYGYTF

V gene: TRBV30
J gene: TRBJ1-2
clone size: NA
D gene: NA
CDR3 DNA: TGTGCCTGGAGTTCCCCCGGTCAAGGCACAGGTTTCGGGTATGGCTACACCTTC
CDR3 protein: CAWSSPGQGTGFGYGYTF

V gene: TRBV2
J gene: TRBJ2-2
clone size: few
D gene: NA
CDR3 DNA: TGTGCCAGCAGTCCCGAGCGGTCCACCGGGGAGCTGTTTTTT
CDR3 protein: CASSPERSTGELFF

V gene: TRBV15
J gene: TRBJ1-2
clone size: NA
D gene: NA
CDR3 DNA: TGTGCCACCAGCAGAGATTTTAATTATGGCTACACCTTC
CDR3 protein: CATSRDFNYGYTF

V gene: TRBV4-1
J gene: TRBJ2-3
clone size: NA
D gene: NA
CDR3 DNA: TGCGCCAGCAGCCTTACAGGGATAGATACGCAGTATTTT
CDR3 protein: CASSLTGIDTQYF

V gene: TRBV6-2/TRBV6-3
J gene: TRBJ1-5
clone size: once
D gene: NA
CDR3 DNA: TGTGCCAGCAGTTACTTGGGCAGAACCAATCAGCCCCAGCATTTT
CDR3 protein: CASSYLGRTNQPQHF

V gene: TRBV28
J gene: TRBJ1-5
clone size: NA
D gene: NA
CDR3 DNA: TGTGCCAGCAGTTGGGGGCTTCAGCCCCAGCATTTT
CDR3 protein: CASSWGLQPQHF

V gene: TRBV2
J gene: TRBJ2-7
clone size: medium-sized
D gene: NA
CDR3 DNA: TGTGCCAGCAGTGATGGAAGGGTAAGGGGCGAGCAGTACTTC
CDR3 protein: CASSDGRVRGEQYF

V gene: TRBV6-5
J gene: TRBJ2-5
clone size: NA
D gene: TRBD1
CDR3 DNA: TGTGCCAGCAGGCTGACAGGGGCCCTAGTGGAGACCCAGTACTTC
CDR3 protein: CASRLTGALVETQYF

V gene: TRBV6-5
J gene: TRBJ2-5
clone size: NA
D gene: NA
CDR3 DNA: TGTGCCAGCAGTCCCAGGGTATTGGAGACCCAGTACTTC
CDR3 protein: CASSPRVLETQYF

V gene: TRBV11-2
J gene: TRBJ2-2
clone size: NA
D gene: TRBD2
CDR3 DNA: TGTGCCAGCAGCTCCCGGGGGGACGGGGGGGAGCTGTTTTTT
CDR3 protein: CASSSRGDGGELFF

V gene: TRBV13
J gene: TRBJ2-1
clone size: NA
D gene: NA
CDR3 DNA: TGTGCCAGCAGCTCATCGAGAACTGGGCAAAGTGAGCAGTTCTTC
CDR3 protein: CASSSSRTGQSEQFF

V gene: TRBV19
J gene: TRBJ1-6
clone size: NA
D gene: NA
CDR3 DNA: TGTGCCAGTAGTATTAGCGGGGGGAATAATTCACCCCTCCACTTT
CDR3 protein: CASSISGGNNSPLHF

V gene: TRBV5-1
J gene: TRBJ2-1
clone size: NA
D gene: TRBD2
CDR3 DNA: TGCGCCAGCAGGGCGGGGGGGCAGTGGGATGAGCAGTTCTTC
CDR3 protein: CASRAGGQWDEQFF

V gene: TRBV11-2
J gene: TRBJ2-2
clone size: NA
D gene: TRBD1
CDR3 DNA: TGTGCCAGCAGCTTAGTAGGGACAGGGGTCACCGGGGAGCTGTTTTTT
CDR3 protein: CASSLVGTGVTGELFF

V gene: TRBV7-8
J gene: TRBJ1-3
clone size: NA
D gene: NA
CDR3 DNA: TGTGCCAGCAGCTTAGAAGTGGGAGTTTCTGGAAACACCATATATTTT
CDR3 protein: CASSLEVGVSGNTIYF

V gene: TRBV19
J gene: TRBJ2-3
clone size: many
D gene: TRBD2
CDR3 DNA: TGTGCCAGTCGGAAGCGGGAGGCAACCACAGATACGCAGTATTTT
CDR3 protein: CASRKREATTDTQYF

V gene: TRBV5-1
J gene: TRBJ2-1
clone size: NA
D gene: TRBD2
CDR3 DNA: TGCGCCAGCAGCTTGACGGGGGGGTCCTTGGTGAATGAGCAGTTCTTC
CDR3 protein: CASSLTGGSLVNEQFF

V gene: TRBV6-5
J gene: TRBJ1-4
clone size: few
D gene: NA
CDR3 DNA: TGTGCCAGCAGTTACTCGACGGGTGAAAAACTGTTTTTT
CDR3 protein: CASSYSTGEKLFF

V gene: TRBV5-1
J gene: TRBJ2-5
clone size: NA
D gene: TRBD2
CDR3 DNA: TGCGCCAGCAGCTTGACCCTAGGACTAGCGGGGGGCCATATGAGAGAGACCCAGTACTTC
CDR3 protein: CASSLTLGLAGGHMRETQYF

V gene: TRBV11-3
J gene: TRBJ2-1
clone size: NA
D gene: TRBD2
CDR3 DNA: TGTGCCAGCAGCTTAGCGGGAGGGCCTGGTGGGAATGAGCAGTTCTTC
CDR3 protein: CASSLAGGPGGNEQFF